These 22 T cell receptor beta chains originate from one sample sequenced in a study of blood T cell repertoires in COVID-19 (dated by TCRdb to 2018 to 2020). Preparation of the library involved the immunoSEQ multiplex PCR assay. In TCRdb, the immuneACCESS table is reduced to in-frame sequences with V and J assigned. These tables do not hold every clone; where another copy was compared, an unresolved V gene accounts for under half, and the others remain unexplained. The sample includes some 71,000 clones, with just over 90% observed a single time. The top ten clones comprise 4.5% to 5.5% of the sample. Sequenced material: peripheral blood. These receptors were collected from a woman aged 18-29 years with acute or convalescent COVID-19.

The chain combines TRBV6-2 or TRBV6-3 with TRBJ2-7; D gene ambiguous. Per the germline V gene, CDR1 is MNHEY and CDR2 is SVGEGT. The CDR3 sequence is 13 residues long. Trimming cost V 2 bases and J 1 base, with 6 bases left between them. The CDR3 bases are TGTGCCAGCAGTTACGCGGCTTCCTACGAGCAGTACTTC. As protein: CASSYAASYEQYF.

This rearrangement joins TRBV7-9 to TRBJ2-5, with D tentatively TRBD2 (5 bases). This CDR3 comprises 15 residues. V was shortened by 4 bases and J by 5 bases, with 17 bases between the two germline ends. Germline CDR1 and CDR2: SEHNR and FQNEAQ (reference sequence). The CDR3 sequence is CASSSGRAEMETQYF. The CDR3 DNA follows: TGTGCCAGCAGCTCCGGGCGGGCGGAAATGGAGACCCAGTACTTC. The whole variable domain, remainder taken from reference TRBV7-9 and TRBJ2-5, is DTGVSQNPRHKITKRGQNVTFRCDPISEHNRLYWYRQTLGQGPEFLTYFQNEAQLEKSRLLSDRFSAERPKGSFSTLEIQRTEQGDSAMYLCASSSGRAEMETQYFGPGTRLLVL.

The chain uses TRBV6-5 and TRBJ2-2, with 7 nucleotides matching TRBD1. The CDR3 totals 16 residues. The germline V gene encodes CDR1 MNHEY and CDR2 SVGAGI. J lost 5 bases, V lost 4 bases, and 10 bases had no gene match. The CDR3 spells CASSSTGFVTTGELFF. The CDR3 DNA is TGTGCCAGCAGTTCGACAGGGTTTGTAACGACCGGGGAGCTGTTTTTT.

The chain carries TRBV18 and TRBJ2-1, with 13 bases identical to TRBD2. The CDR3 contains 15 residues. Germline values: CDR1 KGHSH, CDR2 LQKENI. Trimming at V came to 3 bases and at J to 8 bases, leaving 4 bases not matched to a gene. The chain's CDR3 is CASSPTSGGAYEQFF. CDR3 DNA sequence: TGTGCCAGCTCACCTACTAGCGGGGGGGCCTATGAGCAGTTCTTC.

The genes are TRBV19 and TRBJ1-3, with a weak D call TRBD1 (6 bases). CDR1 is LNHDA and CDR2 is SQIVND in the germline V gene (reference sequence). The CDR3 is made up of 14 amino acids. Trimming left V 8 bases short and J 2 bases short, with 13 bases between. This CDR3 reads CASGAGAPGNTIYF. In DNA, the CDR3 is TGTGCCAGTGGGGCAGGGGCGCCTGGAAACACCATATATTTT.

The chain combines TRBV11-2 with TRBJ2-5, with 8 bases matching TRBD1. Per the germline V gene, CDR1 is SGHAT and CDR2 is FQNNGV. The CDR3 loop spans 15 amino acids. V shed 2 bases, J shed 1 base, and the junction held 3 bases outside the gene matches. The CDR3 nucleotides read TGTGCCAGCAGCTTAAAAGGGACAGGCCAAGAGACCCAGTACTTC. Protein sequence: CASSLKGTGQETQYF.

This chain connects TRBV10-2 to TRBJ2-7, with 10 bases fitting TRBD1. The J segment lost 1 base and the V segment lost 7 bases, leaving 1 base of the junction unmatched. The CDR3 has 13 amino acids. The V gene's germline CDR1 is WSHSY and CDR2 SAAADI. CDR3 residues: CASTGQGSYEQYF. CDR3 DNA: TGCGCCAGCACGGGACAGGGGTCCTACGAGCAGTACTTC.

DNA of the CDR3: TGTGCCAGCAGTTTAGGCTTGGGAGCTGAAGCTTTCTTT. This gives the protein CASSLGLGAEAFF. The chain is built from TRBV27 and TRBJ1-1; D gene unclear. Deletions cut 2 bases from V and 6 bases from J, with 10 bases between. The germline V gene has CDR1 MNHEY and CDR2 SMNVEV (reference sequence). The CDR3 covers 13 residues.

This chain joins TRBV5-5 and TRBJ2-1; 7 bases match TRBD1. The CDR3 covers 16 residues. Germline trimming cut 4 bases from V and 5 bases from J; bases unmatched to any gene: 12. Looked up from germline, CDR1 is SGHKS and CDR2 is YYEKEE (reference sequence). The CDR3 sequence is CASSVIRDSLNNEQFF. CDR3 nucleotide sequence: TGTGCCAGCAGCGTTATACGGGACAGCTTAAACAATGAGCAGTTCTTC.

The chain recombines TRBV5-1 with TRBJ2-5, with 12 bases identical to TRBD2. After removal of 0 bases from V and 5 bases from J, the junction contained 2 bases not matched to a gene. This CDR3 is built from 15 residues. Germline V CDR1 and CDR2: SGHRS, YFSETQ. The CDR3 spells CASSLGLAGEETQYF. The CDR3 DNA sequence: TGCGCCAGCAGCTTGGGACTAGCGGGAGAGGAGACCCAGTACTTC. Based on the CDR3 plus reference TRBV5-1 and TRBJ2-5, the full variable domain is KAGVTQTPRYLIKTRGQQVTLSCSPISGHRSVSWYQQTPGQGLQFLFEYFSETQRNKGNFPGRFSGRQFSNSRSEMNVSTLELGDSALYLCASSLGLAGEETQYFGPGTRLLVL.

The chain is built from TRBV7-9 and TRBJ1-1; no clear D gene. This CDR3 has 14 residues. Germline-derived CDR1 and CDR2 are SEHNR and FQNEAQ (reference sequence). V was trimmed by 1 base and J by 1 base, leaving 7 bases between them. The CDR3 sequence: CASSLDLWNTEAFF. The CDR3 DNA reads as TGTGCCAGCAGCTTAGATCTATGGAACACTGAAGCTTTCTTT.

This chain uses TRBV6-5 with TRBJ2-7; 12 positions agree with TRBD2. CDR1 MNHEY and CDR2 SVGAGI come from the germline V gene. This CDR3 comprises 14 residues. With V trimmed by 5 bases and J by 6 bases, 5 bases remained unmatched. DNA for the CDR3: TGTGCCAGCAGTACTAGCGGGAGGCCCGTCGAGCAGTACTTC. Protein sequence: CASSTSGRPVEQYF.

This chain uses TRBV5-1 with TRBJ2-2, with 10 bases fitting TRBD1. The V segment lost 6 bases and the J segment 6 bases; nucleotides outside the gene matches: 8. The germline V gene encodes CDR1 SGHRS and CDR2 YFSETQ. The CDR3 runs 15 residues. This CDR3 reads CASKGQGMVAGELFF. The CDR3 DNA reads TGCGCCAGCAAGGGACAGGGGATGGTTGCCGGGGAGCTGTTTTTT. The variable domain in full, completed from reference TRBV5-1 and TRBJ2-2, reads KAGVTQTPRYLIKTRGQQVTLSCSPISGHRSVSWYQQTPGQGLQFLFEYFSETQRNKGNFPGRFSGRQFSNSRSEMNVSTLELGDSALYLCASKGQGMVAGELFFGEGSRLTVL.

The chain uses TRBV15 and TRBJ1-2, with TRBD1 matching 7 bases. The germline gives CDR1 LNHNV, CDR2 YYDKDF (reference sequence). The CDR3 has 22 amino acids. V lost 2 bases, J lost 2 bases, and 26 bases stayed unmatched. The DNA of the CDR3 is TGTGCCACCAGCAGATTTCCATGGACAGGAGACAGGGTGAAAAGGTTGAACTATGGCTACACCTTC. Residues: CATSRFPWTGDRVKRLNYGYTF.

The J gene is TRBJ2-7, the V gene TRBV7-9; TRBD2 matches at 9 bases. The V gene end was trimmed by 3 bases and the J gene end by 6 bases; junction bases not matched to a gene: 3. CDR3 length: 13 residues. Germline V CDR1 and CDR2: SEHNR, FQNEAQ (reference sequence). The CDR3 here is CASSFGTSSEQYF. In DNA form, the CDR3 reads TGTGCCAGCAGCTTTGGGACTAGCAGCGAGCAGTACTTC.

This clone has a handful of counts. The rearrangement links TRBV30 to TRBJ2-7; 9 bases are a match to TRBD1. Germline assignment: CDR1 GTSNPN and CDR2 SVGIG (reference sequence). The CDR3 spans 13 residues. The junction had 2 bases not matched to a gene; V was cut back by 0 bases and J by 5 bases. CDR3: CAWSVGTGNEQYF. The CDR3 DNA follows: TGTGCCTGGAGTGTCGGGACAGGGAACGAGCAGTACTTC.

The chain joins TRBV2 to TRBJ1-6, with D tentatively TRBD1 (6 bases). The CDR3 consists of 16 residues. Deletions cut 4 bases from V and 0 bases from J, with 10 bases between. Germline assignment: CDR1 SNHLY and CDR2 FYNNEI. CDR3 nucleotide sequence: TGTGCCAGCAGTGGAGGGGGAACCTCCTATAATTCACCCCTCCACTTT. It specifies CASSGGGTSYNSPLHF.

The gene calls are TRBV19 and TRBJ2-2; 8 bases line up with TRBD1. This CDR3 has 16 amino acids. J lost 7 bases, V lost 6 bases, and 13 bases had no gene match. Per the germline V gene, CDR1 is LNHDA and CDR2 is SQIVND (reference sequence). The CDR3 loop reads CASRERRQGIVGELFF. CDR3 sequence (DNA): TGTGCCAGTAGGGAGAGAAGACAGGGGATAGTCGGGGAGCTGTTTTTT.

The V call is TRBV27, the J call TRBJ2-3, with 13 bases identical to TRBD2. The CDR3 contains 15 residues. The germline CDR1 and CDR2 sequences are MNHEY and SMNVEV (reference sequence). V lost 2 bases and J lost 6; bases outside the gene matches: 2. The CDR3 is CASSLGTSGMDTQYF. As DNA, the CDR3 is TGTGCCAGCAGTTTAGGGACTAGCGGGATGGATACGCAGTATTTT.

This clone occurred a few times. The chain uses TRBV2 and TRBJ2-5, with D perhaps matching TRBD1 (6 bases). V lost 0 bases and J 4 bases, leaving 12 bases between the germline ends. CDR3 size: 15 residues. Germline V gene lookup returns CDR1 SNHLY and CDR2 FYNNEI. The CDR3 region is CASSEAMGHSETQYF. In DNA form, the CDR3 reads TGTGCCAGCAGTGAAGCAATGGGACATTCAGAGACCCAGTACTTC.

The CDR3 loop is CAWSVASGGDNEQFF. CDR3 nucleotides: TGTGCCTGGAGTGTGGCTAGCGGCGGTGACAATGAGCAGTTCTTC. The chain combines TRBV30 with TRBJ2-1, with 7 bases lining up with TRBD2. The CDR3 has 15 residues. CDR1 and CDR2 (germline): GTSNPN, SVGIG (reference sequence). V lost 0 bases to trimming and J lost 5 bases; unmatched junction nucleotides: 7.

CDR3 DNA sequence: TGTGCCAGCAGCTTAGTCGCAGGGGGCTCTGGAAACACCATATATTTT. This encodes CASSLVAGGSGNTIYF. The chain couples TRBV7-2 to TRBJ1-3, with 7 positions matching TRBD1. The CDR3 has 16 residues. J lost 0 bases, V lost 1 base, and 3 bases had no gene match. Germline CDR1 is SGHTA and CDR2 is FQGNSA.